The T cell receptor (beta chain) described here comes from a study of molecular identifiers for immune sequencing clone quantification (dated by TCRdb to 2016 to 2019). Describing the broader study: For a replicate experiment, RNA from around 20,000 or 100,000 naive CD8 T cells was divided into five aliquots, of which four were sequenced. This methods study used CD8 T cells to benchmark TCR RNA copy counting and molecular-identifier clustering-based TCR repertoire sequencing (MIDCIRS). What the study reported, not specific to this receptor: Spiked-in Jurkat TCR RNA equal to a single cell's worth was reported to be detectable even within 1,100,000 naive CD8 T cells. In CMV-specific effector cells, over 99% of molecules were held by clones above 20 RNA copies, whereas under 1% of molecules were held by such clones in naive cells. When barcode sub-clustering was not used, chimeric consensus sequences inflated TCR diversity, with chimeras reaching as high as 47%. Naive libraries contained spiked-in Jurkat TCR RNA (roughly ten copies' worth), which is not part of the donor repertoire. Highly expanded clone sizes could be underestimated if identical TCR molecules share a barcode. About 3 recovered TCR RNA copies per cell were obtained by modeling, versus roughly 9.1 by digital PCR, implying a capture efficiency of about 30%.

This clonotype was detected only a few times. The antigen this receptor binds is unknown. Base-call qualities are not available, and no considerably larger clone is one nucleotide away. CDR1 and CDR2, looked up from the germline V gene, are MGHRA and YSYEKL. From the cysteine through the phenylalanine, the CDR3 covers 15 amino acids. The DNA shown is the 45-base CDR3, in frame from base 1. Trimmed from V: 4 bases; trimmed from J: 0 bases; junction bases lacking a gene match: 5. Library method: PCR. The sequencer listed for this sample is NextSeq 500. Bulk TCR libraries were prepared as previously described, using TCR primers listed in Table S5. Purification of total RNA was performed with the Qiagen AllPrep DNA/RNA kit. Before any analysis, reads coming from multiple sequencing runs of the same library were combined into one pool. From the authors' description of their analysis: Only reads with exact TCR constant sequence were kept, trimmed to 150 nt, and grouped by their 12-nt molecular barcodes. Reads in each barcode group were sub-clustered using a 15% Levenshtein threshold, and a quality-weighted consensus sequence was built for each RNA molecule. Non-functional sequences were filtered out, along with any lower-count sequence sitting one edit away from another sequence. On the basis of fitting two negative binomial distributions, barcode sub-clusters with fewer than 20% of the maximum read count were discarded. TCRdb took the public reads, trimmed them with fastp at Q25, ran MiXCR for clone calling and kept in-frame beta chains. Every entry covers one CDR3 protein and lists the most common genes and DNA from its rows. The V and J calls come from TCRdb's annotation, not from the publication. This sample comprises hundreds of thousands of distinct CDR3 sequences, roughly 27% of them detected only once. The ten top clones hold about 0.78% of the sample.

Libraries of naive CD8 T cells were built from anywhere between about 18,000 and 1,000,000 sorted cells, with 10%, 30% or 50% of the purified RNA used. On a BD FACSAria II, naive CD8 T cells were FACS-sorted as CD8+CD4-CCR7+CD45RA+ and collected into RLT Plus buffer. To test detection sensitivity, Jurkat RNA equivalent to ten TCR copies was spiked into samples of roughly 18,000-1,000,000 naive CD8 T cells. Enrichment of CD8 T cells was performed with RosetteSep CD8+ T Cell Enrichment Cocktail and Ficoll-Paque, after which ACK red cell lysis was carried out. The TCR comes from a human donor in good health. Some libraries in this study had Jurkat cell RNA spiked in. The receptor chain draws on TRBV4-1 and TRBJ2-7, with 8 bases matching TRBD1. Sequenced: naive CD8+ T cells from blood, with Jurkat cell RNA spiked in. The cell subset or site tag for this specimen amounts to: FACS-sorted CD8+CD4-CCR7+CD45RA+ naive T cells. DNA sequence: TGCGCCAGCAGCCGAGAAGACAGGGGCTCCTACGAGCAGTACTTC. Its protein reads: CASSREDRGSYEQYF.